This entry lists 12 T cell receptor beta chains sequenced from one sample in a study of multiple sclerosis patients with progressive multifocal leukoencephalopathy. Time point noted: before natalizumab initiation. Profiled with immunoSEQ multiplex PCR; TCRdb holds only in-frame clones, not every one. The sample carries approximately 27,000 clones, more than 75% recorded once. Sequences were obtained from PBMCs. Receptors originate from a human donor with multiple sclerosis.

The chain uses TRBV5-1 and TRBJ2-2; 8 bases are shared with TRBD2. After removal of 4 bases from V and 4 bases from J, the junction contained 6 bases not matched to a gene. CDR3 length: 15 amino acids. The V gene's germline CDR1 is SGHRS and CDR2 YFSETQ. The CDR3 protein is CASSNGTRSTGELFF. The CDR3 DNA sequence: TGCGCCAGCAGCAACGGGACTAGGTCCACCGGGGAGCTGTTTTTT.

In its sample, this clone was seen once. CDR3 coding DNA: TGTGCCAGCACCCTCGGGCCTCCCGGTGAGCAGTTCTTC. This encodes CASTLGPPGEQFF. This sequence joins TRBV6-6 and TRBJ2-1; D is undetermined. The germline V and J ends were trimmed by 7 bases and 9 bases, with 16 bases remaining between them. Germline lookup yields CDR1 MNHNY and CDR2 SVGAGI (reference sequence). The CDR3 consists of 13 residues.

Of note for this clone: The germline gene is not matched at one end of the junction; a read error may be the cause. J is TRBJ2-1 and V is TRBV7-7, with D unclear. The CDR3 is 13 amino acids. From germline, CDR1 is SSHAT and CDR2 FNYEAQ (reference sequence). The chain's CDR3 is CASSLAPHGEQFF. The CDR3 DNA reads TGTGCTAGCAGCTTAGCCCCCCACGGTGAGCAGTTCTTC.

This clone was counted a few times. The chain is built from TRBV10-3 and TRBJ1-1; no definite D call. Germline CDR1 ENHRY, CDR2 SYGVKD. The CDR3 contains 12 residues. Deletions cut 1 base from V and 4 bases from J, with 4 bases between. In nucleotides, the CDR3 is TGTGCCATCAGTGAGTTGGGCACTGAAGCTTTCTTT. Its translation is CAISELGTEAFF.

The chain uses TRBV9 and TRBJ1-3; D remains unclear. CDR1 SGDLS and CDR2 YYNGEE come from the germline V gene. The CDR3 has 16 amino acids. Trimming stripped 0 bases from V and 2 bases from J, with 12 bases between. CDR3 in amino acids: CASSVEGGGAGNTIYF. The CDR3 nucleotides are TGTGCCAGCAGCGTAGAGGGCGGTGGGGCTGGAAACACCATATATTTT.

The rearrangement joins TRBV30 to TRBJ2-3; 7 positions agree with TRBD1. The CDR3 totals 12 residues. Trimming removed 2 bases from V and 14 bases from J; junction bases left unmatched: 10. The V gene's germline CDR1 is GTSNPN and CDR2 SVGIG (reference sequence). The CDR3 coding sequence is TGTGCCTGGAGTTCTGAACCAGGGGGTCCGTATTTT. Translating it yields CAWSSEPGGPYF.

The J gene is TRBJ2-6, the V gene TRBV14, with TRBD1 matching over 9 bases. The CDR3 has 17 residues. The junction had 8 bases not matched to a gene; V was cut back by 6 bases and J by 2 bases. The germline gives CDR1 SGHDN, CDR2 FVKESK. CDR3 in DNA: TGTGCCAGCAGTCCCGGGACAGGGCTAGCTGGGGCCAACGTCCTGACTTTC. This sequence encodes CASSPGTGLAGANVLTF.

This clone was recorded once. The gene calls are TRBV5-4 and TRBJ2-5; 16 positions match TRBD2. The J call may be wrong; the DNA end is better matched by TRBJ2-7. This CDR3 contains 16 residues. Per the germline V gene, CDR1 is SGHNT and CDR2 is YYREEE (reference sequence). The CDR3 nucleotides are TGTGCCAGCAGCCCTGGGACTAGCGGGGGGGACTACGAGCAGTACTTC. As protein: CASSPGTSGGDYEQYF.

CDR3 amino acids: CASSGTLISTDTQYF. The DNA for the CDR3 is TGTGCCAGCAGTGGAACGTTGATTAGCACAGATACGCAGTATTTT. The V gene is TRBV6-1, the J gene TRBJ2-3; no firm D call. The CDR3 extends over 15 amino acids. Germline V gives CDR1 MNHNS, CDR2 SASEGT. Deletions cut 4 bases from V and 0 bases from J, with 11 bases between.

This clone was seen more than once but under ten times. The chain employs TRBV7-8 and TRBJ1-5; unclear D gene. The CDR3 extends over 15 amino acids. V gave up 1 base and J gave up 0 bases, with 7 bases separating them. Germline assignment: CDR1 SGHVS and CDR2 FQNEAQ. Written as DNA, the CDR3 is TGTGCCAGCAGCTTAGGGCGGGGTAGCAATCAGCCCCAGCATTTT. It translates to CASSLGRGSNQPQHF. Full variable domain (remainder filled in from reference TRBV7-8 and TRBJ1-5): GAGVSQSPRYKVAKRGQDVALRCDPISGHVSLFWYQQALGQGPEFLTYFQNEAQLDKSGLPSDRFFAERPEGSVSTLKIQRTQQEDSAVYLCASSLGRGSNQPQHFGDGTRLSIL.

The chain joins TRBV4-1 to TRBJ1-2; no reliable D call. This CDR3 has 16 residues. Germline V CDR1 and CDR2: MGHRA, YSYEKL. The V gene lost 0 bases and the J gene lost 2 bases, with 13 bases spanning the gap. The CDR3 nucleotides are TGCGCCAGCAGCCAAGATCAGCAGGTGATCAACTATGGCTACACCTTC. It translates to CASSQDQQVINYGYTF.

The chain recombines TRBV7-3 with TRBJ2-3, with D possibly TRBD2 on 7 matching bases. From germline, CDR1 is SGHTA and CDR2 FQGTGA. Trimming took off 6 bases at V and 1 base at J, with 14 bases between the two ends. The CDR3 is 15 residues long. The CDR3 DNA is TGTGCCAGCAGACCAACGGGGGGCGGCACAGATACGCAGTATTTT. It is translated as CASRPTGGGTDTQYF.